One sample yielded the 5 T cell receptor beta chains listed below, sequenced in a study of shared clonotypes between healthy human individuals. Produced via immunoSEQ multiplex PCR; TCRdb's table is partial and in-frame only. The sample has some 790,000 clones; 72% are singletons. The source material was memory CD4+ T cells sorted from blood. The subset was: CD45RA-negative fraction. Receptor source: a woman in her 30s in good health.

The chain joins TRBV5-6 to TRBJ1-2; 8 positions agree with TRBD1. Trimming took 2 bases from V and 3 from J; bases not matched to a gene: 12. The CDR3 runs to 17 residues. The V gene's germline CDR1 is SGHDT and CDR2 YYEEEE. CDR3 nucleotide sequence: TGTGCCAGCAGCTTTTGGCAGGGGGCTCGGTTATACTATGGCTACACCTTC. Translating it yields CASSFWQGARLYYGYTF.

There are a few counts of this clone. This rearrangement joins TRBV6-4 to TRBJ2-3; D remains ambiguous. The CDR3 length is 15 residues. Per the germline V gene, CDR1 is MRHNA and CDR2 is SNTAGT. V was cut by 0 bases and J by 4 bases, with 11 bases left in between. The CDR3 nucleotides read TGTGCCAGCAGTGACTCATCGGCTGGATCAGATACGCAGTATTTT. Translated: CASSDSSAGSDTQYF.

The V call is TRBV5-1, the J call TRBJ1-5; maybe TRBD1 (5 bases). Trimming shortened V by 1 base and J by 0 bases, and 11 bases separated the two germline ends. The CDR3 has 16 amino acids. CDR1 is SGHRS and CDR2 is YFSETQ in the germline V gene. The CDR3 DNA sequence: TGCGCCAGCAGCTTGTTGGGACCCAATAGCAATCAGCCCCAGCATTTT. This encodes CASSLLGPNSNQPQHF.

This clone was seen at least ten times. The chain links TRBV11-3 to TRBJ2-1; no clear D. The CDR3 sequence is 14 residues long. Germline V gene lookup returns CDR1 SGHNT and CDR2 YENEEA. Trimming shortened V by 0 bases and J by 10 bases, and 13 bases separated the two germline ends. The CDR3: CASSLDRNLREQFF. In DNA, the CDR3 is TGTGCCAGCAGCTTAGATCGAAACCTGCGGGAGCAGTTCTTC.

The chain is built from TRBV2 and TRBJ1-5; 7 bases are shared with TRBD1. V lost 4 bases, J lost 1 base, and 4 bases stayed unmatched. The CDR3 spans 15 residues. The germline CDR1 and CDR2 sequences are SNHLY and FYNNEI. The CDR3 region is CASSAQGISNQPQHF. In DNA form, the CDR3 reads TGTGCCAGCAGTGCACAGGGGATAAGCAATCAGCCCCAGCATTTT.